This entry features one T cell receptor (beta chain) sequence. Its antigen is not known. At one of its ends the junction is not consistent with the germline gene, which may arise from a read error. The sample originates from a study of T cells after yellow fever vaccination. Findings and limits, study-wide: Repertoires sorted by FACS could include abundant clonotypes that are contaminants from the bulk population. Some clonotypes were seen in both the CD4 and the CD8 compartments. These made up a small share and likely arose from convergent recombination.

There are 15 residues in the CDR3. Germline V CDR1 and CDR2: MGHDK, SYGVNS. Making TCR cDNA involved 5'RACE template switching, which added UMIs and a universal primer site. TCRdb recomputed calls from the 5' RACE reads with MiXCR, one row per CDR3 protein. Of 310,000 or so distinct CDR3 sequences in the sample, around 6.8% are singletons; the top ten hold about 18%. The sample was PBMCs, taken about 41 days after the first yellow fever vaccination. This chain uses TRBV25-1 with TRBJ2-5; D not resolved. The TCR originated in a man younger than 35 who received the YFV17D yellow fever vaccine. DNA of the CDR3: TGTGCCAGCAGTGAATATCGAGCTGAGCAAGAGACCCTGTACTTC. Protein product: CASSEYRAEQETLYF.